This T cell receptor beta chain derives from a study of T-cell reconstitution after alpha-beta-depleted transplantation in children. As concerns this clonotype: Its specificity is not known.

Unique molecular identifiers featured in how the TCRbeta library was prepared. TCRdb re-derived calls from the PCR reads in MiXCR, one entry per CDR3 protein. The sample holds around 270,000 distinct CDR3 sequences, about 9.4% seen once. The CDR3 spans 17 residues. Looked up from germline, CDR1 is SGHVS and CDR2 is FNYEAQ. Trimming cost V 1 base and J 4 bases, with 14 bases left between them. Whole-study findings and limits: T-cell numbers and diversity, one year after transplant, stemmed largely from T cells that were newly produced. Roughly two months post-transplant, alpha-beta T cells reportedly originated from several hundred graft clones that had expanded. Recipient T cells and thymic progenitors that survived were the source of the high TCRbeta diversity seen at day 60 in some patients.

Sequencing used PBMCs, obtained before TCRalphabeta/CD19-depleted stem cell transplant. This clonotype originated in a boy under two years old with acute myeloid leukemia, due to receive a stem cell transplant. The chain joins TRBV7-6 to TRBJ2-6; D remains unclear. The CDR3 DNA follows: TGTGCCAGCAGCTTAGACCCCAGGCCTCTGGGGGCCAACGTCCTGACTTTC. Translated, it gives CASSLDPRPLGANVLTF.